Listed below are T cell receptor beta chains from one sample, sequenced in a study of T cell repertoires in cytomegalovirus infection. These receptors have no identified antigens. TCRdb independently ran MiXCR on the reads; one entry per CDR3 protein. The table shows 350,000 to 400,000 distinct CDR3 sequences, with nearly 35% occurring only once. The sequences come from cultured PBMCs, collected from culture after CMV antigen stimulation. These receptor sequences come from a human donor in good health (CMV status not recorded). Some clones in this sample may be carry-over from other donors' samples. CDR3s include the opening cysteine and the closing phenylalanine or tryptophan. A D gene is named only where the DNA matches it firmly. Rows may omit the clone size; those that give it use once, few, many or a size class.

J gene: TRBJ1-2
D gene: -
V gene: TRBV28
clone size: many
CDR3 protein: CASSFLPVAGGHRSYGYTF
CDR3 DNA: TGTGCCAGCAGTTTCCTACCAGTGGCCGGGGGACATCGTAGCTATGGCTACACCTTC

J gene: TRBJ1-1
D gene: -
V gene: TRBV30
clone size: once
CDR3 protein: CAWSVQGLGTEAFF
CDR3 DNA: TGTGCCTGGAGTGTTCAGGGTCTTGGCACTGAAGCTTTCTTT

J gene: TRBJ1-6
D gene: TRBD1
V gene: TRBV20-1
clone size: once
CDR3 protein: CSAWGQGERNSPLHF
CDR3 DNA: TGCAGTGCTTGGGGACAGGGCGAAAGGAATTCACCCCTCCACTTT

J gene: TRBJ1-1
D gene: TRBD1
V gene: TRBV29-1
clone size: many
CDR3 protein: CSVGQGRATEAFF
CDR3 DNA: TGCAGCGTTGGACAGGGAAGGGCGACTGAAGCTTTCTTT

J gene: TRBJ2-6
D gene: TRBD1
V gene: TRBV7-9
clone size: few
CDR3 protein: CASSRAGTGISGANVLTF
CDR3 DNA: TGTGCCAGCAGCCGCGCCGGGACAGGGATCTCTGGGGCCAACGTCCTGACTTTC

J gene: TRBJ1-1
D gene: -
V gene: TRBV6-1
clone size: few
CDR3 protein: CASSEPPGATGEAFF
CDR3 DNA: TGTGCCAGCAGTGAACCTCCAGGGGCTACGGGTGAAGCTTTCTTT

J gene: TRBJ2-3
D gene: TRBD2
V gene: TRBV7-2
clone size: few
CDR3 protein: CASSLFPVGGRNTDTQYF
CDR3 DNA: TGTGCCAGCAGCTTATTCCCCGTTGGCGGGAGGAACACAGATACGCAGTATTTT

J gene: TRBJ2-4
D gene: -
V gene: TRBV12-3/TRBV12-4
clone size: few
CDR3 protein: CASSLASDIQYF
CDR3 DNA: TGTGCCAGCAGTTTGGCATCGGACATTCAGTACTTC

J gene: TRBJ2-7
D gene: TRBD1
V gene: TRBV29-1
clone size: -
CDR3 protein: CSVRPGQGINEQYF
CDR3 DNA: TGCAGCGTAAGACCGGGACAGGGAATCAACGAGCAGTACTTC

J gene: TRBJ1-1
D gene: TRBD1
V gene: TRBV7-2
clone size: few
CDR3 protein: CASSLGQGITEAFF
CDR3 DNA: TGTGCCAGCAGCTTAGGACAGGGGATAACTGAAGCTTTCTTT

J gene: TRBJ2-1
D gene: TRBD2
V gene: TRBV19
clone size: few
CDR3 protein: CASSIAFSGRAYNEQFF
CDR3 DNA: TGTGCCAGTAGTATCGCCTTTAGCGGGAGGGCTTACAATGAGCAGTTCTTC

J gene: TRBJ1-5
D gene: TRBD1
V gene: TRBV30
clone size: -
CDR3 protein: CAWSVGQGNQPQHF
CDR3 DNA: TGTGCCTGGAGTGTGGGACAGGGCAATCAGCCCCAGCATTTT

J gene: TRBJ2-5
D gene: TRBD2
V gene: TRBV29-1
clone size: -
CDR3 protein: CSVDRAGEETQYF
CDR3 DNA: TGCAGCGTTGATAGAGCGGGAGAAGAGACCCAGTACTTC

J gene: TRBJ2-7
D gene: TRBD1
V gene: TRBV19
clone size: -
CDR3 protein: CASSPGQNYEQYF
CDR3 DNA: TGTGCCAGTAGTCCGGGACAGAACTACGAGCAGTACTTC

J gene: TRBJ1-6
D gene: TRBD1
V gene: TRBV19
clone size: -
CDR3 protein: CASSPSGTEYNSPLHF
CDR3 DNA: TGTGCCAGTAGTCCGTCCGGGACAGAATATAATTCACCCCTCCACTTT

J gene: TRBJ2-1
D gene: TRBD2
V gene: TRBV29-1
clone size: once
CDR3 protein: CSVEDGGRTSGNNEQFF
CDR3 DNA: TGCAGCGTTGAAGATGGGGGGAGGACTAGCGGGAACAATGAGCAGTTCTTC

J gene: TRBJ2-5
D gene: -
V gene: TRBV7-9
clone size: -
CDR3 protein: CASSLAEGMETQYF
CDR3 DNA: TGTGCCAGCAGCTTAGCAGAGGGAATGGAGACCCAGTACTTC

J gene: TRBJ1-6
D gene: -
V gene: TRBV7-2
clone size: many
CDR3 protein: CASSLGPNTMGSGVSPLHF
CDR3 DNA: TGTGCCAGCAGCTTAGGGCCAAATACCATGGGGTCGGGGGTTTCACCCCTCCACTTT

J gene: TRBJ1-2
D gene: TRBD1
V gene: TRBV6-2/TRBV6-3
clone size: -
CDR3 protein: CASSYWSAAGGSYGYTF
CDR3 DNA: TGTGCCAGCAGTTATTGGAGTGCGGCAGGGGGTAGCTATGGCTACACCTTC

J gene: TRBJ2-1
D gene: TRBD1
V gene: TRBV19
clone size: -
CDR3 protein: CASSRDRRYNEQFF
CDR3 DNA: TGTGCCAGTAGCCGGGACAGGAGATACAATGAGCAGTTCTTC

J gene: TRBJ1-1
D gene: -
V gene: TRBV18
clone size: few
CDR3 protein: CASSPRADEGEAFF
CDR3 DNA: TGTGCCAGCTCACCCCGGGCAGACGAGGGTGAAGCTTTCTTT

J gene: TRBJ2-1
D gene: TRBD2
V gene: TRBV28
clone size: -
CDR3 protein: CASSLYQSGRGDEQFF
CDR3 DNA: TGTGCCAGCAGTTTATACCAAAGCGGGCGGGGGGATGAGCAGTTCTTC

J gene: TRBJ1-1
D gene: -
V gene: TRBV7-6
clone size: -
CDR3 protein: CASSLRAGTEAFF
CDR3 DNA: TGTGCCAGCAGCCTACGGGCGGGTACTGAAGCTTTCTTT

J gene: TRBJ2-3
D gene: -
V gene: TRBV7-2
clone size: many
CDR3 protein: CASSLVGRRAIADTQYF
CDR3 DNA: TGTGCCAGCAGCTTAGTAGGCCGTCGAGCGATAGCAGATACGCAGTATTTT

J gene: TRBJ2-1
D gene: -
V gene: TRBV20-1
clone size: -
CDR3 protein: CSAYVLDSYNEQFF
CDR3 DNA: TGCAGTGCGTACGTTCTGGACTCCTACAATGAGCAGTTCTTC

J gene: TRBJ2-1
D gene: TRBD2
V gene: TRBV20-1
clone size: -
CDR3 protein: CSASPTSGLNEQFF
CDR3 DNA: TGCAGTGCTAGTCCGACTAGCGGGCTCAATGAGCAGTTCTTC

J gene: TRBJ2-1
D gene: -
V gene: TRBV12-3/TRBV12-4
clone size: few
CDR3 protein: CASSLSGSTGNEQFF
CDR3 DNA: TGTGCCAGCAGTTTAAGCGGGTCCACGGGCAATGAGCAGTTCTTC

J gene: TRBJ1-1
D gene: -
V gene: TRBV30
clone size: -
CDR3 protein: CAFQKGLEAFF
CDR3 DNA: TGTGCCTTTCAAAAGGGCCTTGAAGCTTTCTTT

J gene: TRBJ2-3
D gene: -
V gene: TRBV11-2
clone size: -
CDR3 protein: CASTPIRAIVGATGTDTQYF
CDR3 DNA: TGTGCCAGCACCCCAATTCGGGCCATCGTCGGAGCCACTGGCACAGATACGCAGTATTTT

J gene: TRBJ1-4
D gene: -
V gene: TRBV7-2
clone size: many
CDR3 protein: CASSSQTGPNEKLFF
CDR3 DNA: TGTGCCAGCAGCTCCCAGACAGGACCCAATGAAAAACTGTTTTTT

J gene: TRBJ2-4
D gene: TRBD2
V gene: TRBV6-2/TRBV6-3
clone size: -
CDR3 protein: CASSSMSSGSPVNTKNIQYF
CDR3 DNA: TGTGCCAGCAGTTCCATGAGTAGCGGGAGCCCTGTGAATACCAAAAACATTCAGTACTTC